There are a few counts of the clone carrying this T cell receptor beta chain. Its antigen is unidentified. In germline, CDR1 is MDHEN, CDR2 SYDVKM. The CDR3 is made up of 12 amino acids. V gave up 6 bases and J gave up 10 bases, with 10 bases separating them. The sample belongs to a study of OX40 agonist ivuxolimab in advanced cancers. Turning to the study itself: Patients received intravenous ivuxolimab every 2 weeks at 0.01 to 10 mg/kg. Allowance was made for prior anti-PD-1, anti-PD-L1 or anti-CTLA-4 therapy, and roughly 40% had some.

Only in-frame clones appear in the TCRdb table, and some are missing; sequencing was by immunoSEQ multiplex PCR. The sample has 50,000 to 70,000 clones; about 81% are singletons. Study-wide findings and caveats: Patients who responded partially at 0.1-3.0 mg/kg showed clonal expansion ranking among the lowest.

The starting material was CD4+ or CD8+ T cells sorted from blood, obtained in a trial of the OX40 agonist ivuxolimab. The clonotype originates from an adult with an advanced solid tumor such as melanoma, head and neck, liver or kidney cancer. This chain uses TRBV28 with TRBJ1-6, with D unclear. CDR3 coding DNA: TGTGCCAGCAGAGCTAAGCTATCACCCCTCCACTTT. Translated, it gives CASRAKLSPLHF.